These T cell receptor beta chains were read from a single sample in a study of CD8 T cells in ankylosing spondylitis. TCRdb called the 5' RACE reads again in MiXCR, with one record for every CDR3 protein. The table has tens of thousands of distinct CDR3 sequences, about 8.1% seen once; the top ten hold under 35%. The specimen sequenced was blood, either unsorted or a sorted T cell fraction (not recorded which). The receptors come from a male donor with ankylosing spondylitis. Both conserved end residues are part of each CDR3. A D gene is named only where the DNA matches it firmly. A row's size may be missing; if present it is once, few, many or a size class.

clone_size: .
j_call: TRBJ2-7
d_call: .
v_call: TRBV27
cdr3_nt: TGTGCCAGCAGTTTAAATATCCACCCCAGATATCCGGAGCAGTACTTC
cdr3_aa: CASSLNIHPRYPEQYF

clone_size: many
j_call: TRBJ2-2
d_call: TRBD2
v_call: TRBV10-3
cdr3_nt: TGTGCCATCAGCCCCACTAGCGGGACAAACACCGGGGAGCTGTTTTTT
cdr3_aa: CAISPTSGTNTGELFF

clone_size: .
j_call: TRBJ1-5
d_call: .
v_call: TRBV27
cdr3_nt: TGTGCCAGCAGTGGAGTTGGACGGGGTCAGCCCCAGCATTTT
cdr3_aa: CASSGVGRGQPQHF

clone_size: many
j_call: TRBJ2-1
d_call: .
v_call: TRBV4-1
cdr3_nt: TGCGCCAGCAGCACTCTCCGGGAAGGGGGGGTATCCAATGAGCAGTTCTTC
cdr3_aa: CASSTLREGGVSNEQFF

clone_size: few
j_call: TRBJ2-1
d_call: .
v_call: TRBV25-1
cdr3_nt: TGTGCCAGCAGTGGTCAGGGGCTCTCCTACAATGAGCAGTTCTTC
cdr3_aa: CASSGQGLSYNEQFF

clone_size: .
j_call: TRBJ1-1
d_call: .
v_call: TRBV7-9
cdr3_nt: TGTGCCAGCAGCCCAAACCGGGACGGACCGAACACTGAAGCTTTCTTT
cdr3_aa: CASSPNRDGPNTEAFF

clone_size: few
j_call: TRBJ2-1
d_call: .
v_call: TRBV4-2
cdr3_nt: TGTGCCAGCAGCCAAGAGCGCGCTAGCGCGTACAATGAGCAGTTCTTC
cdr3_aa: CASSQERASAYNEQFF

clone_size: many
j_call: TRBJ1-4
d_call: TRBD1
v_call: TRBV27
cdr3_nt: TGTGCCAGCAGTTATCAGGGGGCGCCGGGTAATGAAAAACTGTTTTTT
cdr3_aa: CASSYQGAPGNEKLFF

clone_size: .
j_call: TRBJ2-1
d_call: .
v_call: TRBV5-5
cdr3_nt: TGTGCCAGCAGCTTGCCCGGACAGCTATATACCTCCTACAATGAGCAGTTCTTC
cdr3_aa: CASSLPGQLYTSYNEQFF

clone_size: few
j_call: TRBJ1-1
d_call: .
v_call: TRBV9
cdr3_nt: TGTGCCAGCAGCGCCCCGTCGGGGACTGAAGCTTTCTTT
cdr3_aa: CASSAPSGTEAFF

clone_size: many
j_call: TRBJ2-1
d_call: TRBD2
v_call: TRBV3-1
cdr3_nt: TGTGCCAGCAGCCAAGAACGGGCGGGGGTCAGCTACAATGAGCAGTTCTTC
cdr3_aa: CASSQERAGVSYNEQFF

clone_size: few
j_call: TRBJ2-1
d_call: TRBD2
v_call: TRBV6-1
cdr3_nt: TGTGCCAGCAGTCTAAACCCGGGACTATACTCCTACAATGAGCAGTTCTTC
cdr3_aa: CASSLNPGLYSYNEQFF

clone_size: few
j_call: TRBJ2-1
d_call: .
v_call: TRBV11-2
cdr3_nt: TGTGCCAGCAGCTGGGGACTGGAGAATGAGCAGTTCTTC
cdr3_aa: CASSWGLENEQFF

clone_size: many
j_call: TRBJ2-7
d_call: TRBD1
v_call: TRBV29-1
cdr3_nt: TGCAGCGTTGGGACAGGGGAAGATGGCGAGCAGTACTTC
cdr3_aa: CSVGTGEDGEQYF

clone_size: .
j_call: TRBJ1-2
d_call: .
v_call: TRBV7-9
cdr3_nt: TGTGCCAGCAGCTTATCTATGGGTGCTGACTATGGCTACACCTTC
cdr3_aa: CASSLSMGADYGYTF

clone_size: many
j_call: TRBJ2-1
d_call: TRBD1
v_call: TRBV5-1
cdr3_nt: TGCGCCAGCAGCTTTAGGGACAGGGGCAATGAGCAGTTCTTC
cdr3_aa: CASSFRDRGNEQFF

clone_size: .
j_call: TRBJ2-7
d_call: TRBD2
v_call: TRBV7-6
cdr3_nt: TGTGCCAGCAGCGAAACTAGCGGGAGGAGCTACGAGCAGTACTTC
cdr3_aa: CASSETSGRSYEQYF

clone_size: .
j_call: TRBJ2-1
d_call: TRBD1
v_call: TRBV7-8
cdr3_nt: TGTGCCAGCAGCGCTAGGACAGGGGACTACAATGATCAGTTCTTC
cdr3_aa: CASSARTGDYNDQFF

clone_size: .
j_call: TRBJ2-3
d_call: .
v_call: TRBV12-3/TRBV12-4
cdr3_nt: TGTGCCAGCGCGTCCTGGGGTGGCCCCACAGATACGCAGTATTTT
cdr3_aa: CASASWGGPTDTQYF

clone_size: .
j_call: TRBJ2-2
d_call: .
v_call: TRBV7-8
cdr3_nt: TGTGCCAGCAGCTTAGGGTCCGGGACGGCGAACACCGGGGAGCTGTTTTTT
cdr3_aa: CASSLGSGTANTGELFF

clone_size: .
j_call: TRBJ2-1
d_call: .
v_call: TRBV7-8
cdr3_nt: TGTGCCAGCAGCTTAGGCCTACTTGCCTCCAATGAGCAGTTCTTC
cdr3_aa: CASSLGLLASNEQFF

clone_size: .
j_call: TRBJ2-3
d_call: TRBD2
v_call: TRBV7-6
cdr3_nt: TGTGCCAGCTCACTAGCGGGGGGCACAGATACGCAGTATTTT
cdr3_aa: CASSLAGGTDTQYF

clone_size: .
j_call: TRBJ2-7
d_call: TRBD1
v_call: TRBV11-1
cdr3_nt: TGTGCCAGCAGCTTAGCCGGGACAGGGGGCGCGTACCCTTACGAGCAGTACTTC
cdr3_aa: CASSLAGTGGAYPYEQYF

clone_size: .
j_call: TRBJ1-2
d_call: TRBD1
v_call: TRBV20-1
cdr3_nt: TGCAGTGCTAGGGACAGGATGAACGACTATGGCTACACCTTC
cdr3_aa: CSARDRMNDYGYTF

clone_size: few
j_call: TRBJ2-3
d_call: .
v_call: TRBV7-6
cdr3_nt: TGTGCCAGCAGCCTCGGACTAACTAGTACTAGCACAGATACGCAGTATTTT
cdr3_aa: CASSLGLTSTSTDTQYF

clone_size: many
j_call: TRBJ1-2
d_call: .
v_call: TRBV13
cdr3_nt: TGTGCCAGCAGCTTAGGGTCCAGGTCTGAGACCTTC
cdr3_aa: CASSLGSRSETF

clone_size: many
j_call: TRBJ2-1
d_call: .
v_call: TRBV7-6
cdr3_nt: TGTGCCAGCAGCTTAGTAGGAGCCAGCGGCTATTCCTACAATGAGCAGTTCTTC
cdr3_aa: CASSLVGASGYSYNEQFF

clone_size: few
j_call: TRBJ2-7
d_call: TRBD2
v_call: TRBV7-2
cdr3_nt: TGTGCCAGCAGCTTAGCGAGCTCGGGGCGGCTAGCGGGAGTCTACGAGCAGTACTTC
cdr3_aa: CASSLASSGRLAGVYEQYF

clone_size: few
j_call: TRBJ2-4
d_call: TRBD1
v_call: TRBV12-3/TRBV12-4
cdr3_nt: TGTGCCAGCAGTTCGGGGGGGGACAGGGGAAACATTCAGTACTTC
cdr3_aa: CASSSGGDRGNIQYF

clone_size: few
j_call: TRBJ2-5
d_call: .
v_call: TRBV5-1
cdr3_nt: TGCGCCAGCAGCTTCAGGGGTCGGGGGCAAGAGACCCAGTACTTC
cdr3_aa: CASSFRGRGQETQYF

clone_size: many
j_call: TRBJ2-3
d_call: .
v_call: TRBV9
cdr3_nt: TGTGCCAGCAGCGTAGAGTACTTTAGCACAGATACGCAGTATTTT
cdr3_aa: CASSVEYFSTDTQYF

clone_size: many
j_call: TRBJ2-1
d_call: .
v_call: TRBV7-9
cdr3_nt: TGTGCCAGCAGCACAGGTACAGGGTGGGTTGAGCAGTTCTTC
cdr3_aa: CASSTGTGWVEQFF

clone_size: .
j_call: TRBJ2-1
d_call: TRBD2
v_call: TRBV5-6
cdr3_nt: TGTGCCAGCAGCTTCGGGGCTAGCGGGAGTAATGAGCAGTTCTTC
cdr3_aa: CASSFGASGSNEQFF

clone_size: few
j_call: TRBJ2-3
d_call: .
v_call: TRBV7-8
cdr3_nt: TGTGCCAGCAGCCCTGGTTCAGTTGGCAGCCGCACAGATACGCAGTATTTT
cdr3_aa: CASSPGSVGSRTDTQYF

clone_size: few
j_call: TRBJ2-3
d_call: .
v_call: TRBV12-3/TRBV12-4
cdr3_nt: TGTGCCAGCAGCTGGGGGGACTCCTACAGGGATACGCAGTATTTT
cdr3_aa: CASSWGDSYRDTQYF

clone_size: few
j_call: TRBJ1-5
d_call: .
v_call: TRBV7-8
cdr3_nt: TGTGCCAGCAGCTTACAACCCGGGGACGGAGATTTCAATCAGCCCCAGCATTTT
cdr3_aa: CASSLQPGDGDFNQPQHF

clone_size: many
j_call: TRBJ2-1
d_call: TRBD2
v_call: TRBV24-1
cdr3_nt: TGTGCCACCAGTGAAATGGCTAGCGGATACAATGAGCAGTTCTTC
cdr3_aa: CATSEMASGYNEQFF

clone_size: medium-sized
j_call: TRBJ2-2
d_call: TRBD1
v_call: TRBV29-1
cdr3_nt: TGCAGCGTCCGCTCGACAGGGTTGGACACCGGGGAGCTGTTTTTT
cdr3_aa: CSVRSTGLDTGELFF

clone_size: once
j_call: TRBJ1-5
d_call: .
v_call: TRBV18
cdr3_nt: TGTGCCAGCTCACCCGAGAGGACGGATAGCAATCAGCCCCAGCATTTT
cdr3_aa: CASSPERTDSNQPQHF

clone_size: few
j_call: TRBJ2-7
d_call: .
v_call: TRBV4-1
cdr3_nt: TGCGCCAGCAGCCAAGTGATCTACAAGGACGAGCAGTACTTC
cdr3_aa: CASSQVIYKDEQYF

clone_size: .
j_call: TRBJ2-2
d_call: .
v_call: TRBV29-1
cdr3_nt: TGCAGCGGCCAAGAGGGGGGGAACACCGGGGAGCTGTTTTTT
cdr3_aa: CSGQEGGNTGELFF

clone_size: few
j_call: TRBJ2-7
d_call: .
v_call: TRBV6-5
cdr3_nt: TGTGCCAGCAGTTACTCTATCCGGCTTAACTACGAGCAGTACTTC
cdr3_aa: CASSYSIRLNYEQYF

clone_size: .
j_call: TRBJ2-2
d_call: .
v_call: TRBV2
cdr3_nt: TGTGCCAGCAGTGGTAGGGGTTTCGGGGAGCTGTTTTTT
cdr3_aa: CASSGRGFGELFF

clone_size: .
j_call: TRBJ1-5
d_call: .
v_call: TRBV19
cdr3_nt: TGTGCCAGTAGTATTTGGACCCCCCAAAATCAGCCCCAGCATTTT
cdr3_aa: CASSIWTPQNQPQHF

clone_size: many
j_call: TRBJ1-6
d_call: .
v_call: TRBV27
cdr3_nt: TGTGCCAGCAGTTTATCGGTTAGGAGTTCACCCCTCCACTTT
cdr3_aa: CASSLSVRSSPLHF

clone_size: few
j_call: TRBJ2-1
d_call: TRBD1
v_call: TRBV29-1
cdr3_nt: TGCAGCGTTGAGGGACAGGGACCAATGCAGTTCTTC
cdr3_aa: CSVEGQGPMQFF

clone_size: .
j_call: TRBJ2-1
d_call: .
v_call: TRBV27
cdr3_nt: TGTGCCAGCAGCAGCGCCCTGGGTGAGCAGTTCTTC
cdr3_aa: CASSSALGEQFF

clone_size: many
j_call: TRBJ1-1
d_call: .
v_call: TRBV3-1
cdr3_nt: TGTGCCAGCAGCCCGGACACTTATAACACTGAAGCTTTCTTT
cdr3_aa: CASSPDTYNTEAFF

clone_size: many
j_call: TRBJ2-5
d_call: .
v_call: TRBV12-3/TRBV12-4
cdr3_nt: TGTGCCAGCAGTTCCAGGCAGCCAGAAGAGACCCAGTACTTC
cdr3_aa: CASSSRQPEETQYF

clone_size: many
j_call: TRBJ2-1
d_call: .
v_call: TRBV29-1
cdr3_nt: TGCAGCGTTGAAGAGGTTCGGTCCTACAATGAGCAGTTCTTC
cdr3_aa: CSVEEVRSYNEQFF